The 19 T cell receptor beta chains listed next were all sequenced from one sample in a study of siplizumab effects on memory and regulatory T cells. The repertoire was sequenced with immunoSEQ multiplex PCR; TCRdb's copy has only in-frame clones and lacks some. The sample contains tens of thousands of clones, 93% of which appear only once. The sample comprised CD8+ T cells sorted from blood. These receptors were collected from a human donor in good health.

The chain joins TRBV5-1 to TRBJ2-5; D gene uncertain. Germline V gives CDR1 SGHRS, CDR2 YFSETQ. The ends were cut back, 4 bases at V and 4 bases at J, with 17 bases in the middle. This CDR3 spans 15 amino acids. The CDR3 sequence is CASSPMSPGLETQYF. The CDR3, as DNA: TGCGCCAGCAGCCCAATGAGCCCGGGTTTAGAGACCCAGTACTTC.

The chain couples TRBV13 to TRBJ1-3; no clear D. Per germline, CDR1 PRHDT and CDR2 FYEKMQ (reference sequence). CDR3 length equals 13 residues. Trimming pared 6 bases from V and 2 bases from J, leaving 8 bases between. CDR3 in amino acids: CASSADTGNTIYF. For the CDR3, the DNA is TGTGCCAGCAGTGCTGACACTGGAAACACCATATATTTT.

The genes are TRBV7-9 and TRBJ1-6, with D perhaps matching TRBD1 (5 bases). V was cut by 4 bases and J by 7 bases, with 20 bases left in between. The CDR3 is 17 residues long. CDR1 is SEHNR, CDR2 FQNEAQ, per germline (reference sequence). The chain's CDR3 is CASSSPFEGPKNSPLHF. Here the CDR3 DNA reads TGTGCCAGCAGCTCCCCATTCGAGGGACCGAAGAATTCACCCCTCCACTTT.

This chain joins TRBV4-2 and TRBJ2-1, with 10 bases that match TRBD2. J was trimmed by 7 bases and V by 4 bases; bases with no gene match: 4. The CDR3 extends over 14 amino acids. Germline V lookup: CDR1 LGHNA, CDR2 YNFKEQ. In DNA, the CDR3 is TGTGCCAGCAGCCCAGCGGGAGGGTTAAATGAGCAGTTCTTC. It yields the protein CASSPAGGLNEQFF.

The V call is TRBV14, the J call TRBJ2-7; 8 bases are a match to TRBD1. Germline V CDR1 and CDR2: SGHDN, FVKESK. V trimming: 0 bases; J trimming: 2 bases; junction bases outside the gene matches: 9. This CDR3 contains 17 residues. The CDR3 is CASSQDPAGGIAYEQYF. CDR3 sequence (DNA): TGTGCCAGCAGCCAAGATCCGGCAGGGGGCATAGCCTACGAGCAGTACTTC. Together with reference TRBV14 and TRBJ2-7, the CDR3 gives the full variable domain: EAGVTQFPSHSVIEKGQTVTLRCDPISGHDNLYWYRRVMGKEIKFLLHFVKESKQDESGMPNNRFLAERTGGTYSTLKVQPAELEDSGVYFCASSQDPAGGIAYEQYFGPGTRLTVT.

The chain is built from TRBV14 and TRBJ2-3; TRBD2 might be the D (5 bases). This CDR3 has 14 residues. Trimming shortened V by 3 bases and J by 0 bases, and 7 bases separated the two germline ends. Looked up from germline, CDR1 is SGHDN and CDR2 is FVKESK. CDR3 amino acids: CASSHGGSTDTQYF. Here the CDR3 DNA reads TGTGCCAGCAGCCACGGCGGGAGCACAGATACGCAGTATTTT.

This chain connects TRBV13 to TRBJ1-1; D is uncertain. Between the trimmed V and J ends, which lost 6 bases and 0 bases, there was a span of 8 bases. CDR3 length equals 13 residues. Germline V lookup: CDR1 PRHDT, CDR2 FYEKMQ (reference sequence). The CDR3 nucleotides read TGTGCCAGCAGTCAGGCGCTGAACACTGAAGCTTTCTTT. Translating it yields CASSQALNTEAFF. Variable domain in full (rest from reference TRBV13 and TRBJ1-1): AAGVIQSPRHLIKEKRETATLKCYPIPRHDTVYWYQQGPGQDPQFLISFYEKMQSDKGSIPDRFSAQQFSDYHSELNMSSLELGDSALYFCASSQALNTEAFFGQGTRLTVV.

The chain employs TRBV9 and TRBJ1-3, with TRBD1 identical over 10 bases. The germline CDR1 and CDR2 sequences are SGDLS and YYNGEE. V shed 0 bases and J 1 base; nucleotides not matched to a gene: 4. There are 17 residues in the CDR3. The CDR3 reads CASSVGGQGGSGNTIYF. DNA for the CDR3: TGTGCCAGCAGCGTAGGAGGACAGGGGGGTTCTGGAAACACCATATATTTT.

V and J are TRBV19 and TRBJ2-6, with D perhaps matching TRBD1 or TRBD2 (5 bases each). The V gene's germline CDR1 is LNHDA and CDR2 SQIVND (reference sequence). V lost 2 bases, J lost 2 bases, and 13 bases lay in between. The CDR3 has 17 amino acids. The CDR3 DNA follows: TGTGCCAGTAGTATAAGGTTACGGGGACCTGGGGCCAACGTCCTGACTTTC. Translation: CASSIRLRGPGANVLTF.

This rearrangement joins TRBV5-1 to TRBJ2-7, with D possibly being TRBD2 (6 bases). Deletions cut 0 bases from V and 4 bases from J, with 17 bases between. The CDR3 has 16 residues. CDR1 is SGHRS and CDR2 is YFSETQ in the germline V gene. CDR3 residues: CASSLAGDWQIYEQYF. DNA of the CDR3: TGCGCCAGCAGCTTGGCCGGGGACTGGCAGATATACGAGCAGTACTTC.

The genes are TRBV27 and TRBJ2-5; D not certain. The germline CDR1 and CDR2 sequences are MNHEY and SMNVEV (reference sequence). V lost 1 base to trimming and J lost 2 bases, with 11 bases between them. The CDR3 totals 15 residues. The CDR3 coding sequence is TGTGCCAGCAGTTTATTGGGCGACGGACAAGAGACCCAGTACTTC. Encoded protein: CASSLLGDGQETQYF.

This chain links TRBV5-6 with TRBJ2-5, with TRBD1 identical over 11 bases. CDR1 is SGHDT and CDR2 is YYEEEE in the germline V gene. This CDR3 contains 15 residues. Germline trimming cut 3 bases from V and 3 bases from J; bases unmatched to any gene: 4. The CDR3 DNA sequence: TGTGCCAGCAGCTGGACAGGGGGCTTGGAAGAGACCCAGTACTTC. Amino acids: CASSWTGGLEETQYF.

This clone was observed a handful of times. The chain combines TRBV16 with TRBJ1-5, with TRBD1 identical over 8 bases. V trimming: 4 bases; J trimming: 2 bases; junction bases outside the gene matches: 4. Germline assignment: CDR1 KGHSY and CDR2 FQNENV. The CDR3 has 15 residues. CDR3 DNA: TGTGCCAGCAGCCCCCCGGGACAGGGCAATCAGCCCCAGCATTTT. Residues: CASSPPGQGNQPQHF.

The V gene is TRBV27, the J gene TRBJ1-2, with D perhaps matching TRBD1 (5 bases). Trimming took 6 bases from V and 5 from J, leaving 13 bases between them. Germline V lookup: CDR1 MNHEY, CDR2 SMNVEV (reference sequence). The CDR3 spans 13 residues. CDR3 coding DNA: TGTGCCAGCAGCTATGCCGAGGGGTATGGCTACACCTTC. Its protein is CASSYAEGYGYTF.

The chain uses TRBV4-3 and TRBJ2-1; 8 bases are a match to TRBD1. Germline V gene lookup returns CDR1 LGHNA and CDR2 YSLEER. The CDR3 loop spans 19 amino acids. J gave up 0 bases and V 0 bases, and 10 bases lay outside the gene matches. For the CDR3, the DNA is TGCGCCAGCAGCCAAGATAGGCAGGGGGCCTCCAGCTCCTACAATGAGCAGTTCTTC. It encodes CASSQDRQGASSSYNEQFF.

The chain has TRBV14 and TRBJ2-7, with 12 bases fitting TRBD2. Germline loops: CDR1 SGHDN, CDR2 FVKESK. The CDR3 extends over 15 amino acids. V was pared by 4 bases and J by 7 bases, with 8 bases of the junction left unmatched. This CDR3 reads CASSPRTSGDPEQYF. CDR3 in DNA: TGTGCCAGCAGCCCCCGGACTAGCGGGGACCCGGAGCAGTACTTC.

The genes are TRBV10-3 and TRBJ2-5; 10 positions match TRBD1. V was pared by 2 bases and J by 5 bases, with 8 bases of the junction left unmatched. There are 16 residues in the CDR3. In germline, CDR1 is ENHRY, CDR2 SYGVKD. The CDR3 DNA sequence: TGTGCCATCAGTGAGCTGTGGACAGGGGGGATCGAGACCCAGTACTTC. It codes for CAISELWTGGIETQYF.

The V gene is TRBV6-5, the J gene TRBJ1-1; D is possibly TRBD1 (5 bases). V lost 5 bases and J 4 bases, leaving 17 bases between the germline ends. CDR1 MNHEY and CDR2 SVGAGI come from the germline V gene. This CDR3 has 15 amino acids. The CDR3 sequence: CASSQERGAVTEAFF. The CDR3 nucleotides are TGTGCCAGCAGTCAGGAGAGAGGGGCCGTCACTGAAGCTTTCTTT.

The CDR3 loop reads CSVETGLETDTQYF. CDR3 sequence (DNA): TGCAGCGTTGAGACGGGGCTGGAGACAGATACGCAGTATTTT. V and J are TRBV29-1 and TRBJ2-3; D is tentatively TRBD1 or TRBD2 (5 bases each). Germline V gene sequence: CDR1 SQVTM, CDR2 ANQGSEA. The CDR3 extends over 14 amino acids. The V and J ends lost 3 bases and 3 bases respectively, with 13 bases between them.